These 27 T cell receptor beta chains were sequenced from one sample in a study of PD-L1 blockade in urothelial cancer. Measured with immunoSEQ multiplex PCR; TCRdb has only the in-frame clones, and not every one. The data contain over 50,000 clones, 86% of them seen just once; the ten biggest clones take up 2.5% to 3%. Here the sequenced sample was PBMCs, taken around atezolizumab (anti-PD-L1) treatment. The receptors derive from a man aged 50-59 years with urothelial cancer.

The rearrangement uses TRBV2 and TRBJ1-2; tentatively, D is TRBD1 (6 bases). V was shortened by 7 bases and J by 8 bases, with 17 bases between the two germline ends. This CDR3 spans 13 amino acids. Germline V CDR1 and CDR2: SNHLY, FYNNEI. The CDR3 loop reads CASTRDTVGGYTF. In DNA form, the CDR3 reads TGTGCCAGCACTCGGGACACTGTCGGCGGCTACACCTTC.

The chain is built from TRBV19 and TRBJ2-1; perhaps TRBD1 as D (5 bases). Germline V gene sequence: CDR1 LNHDA, CDR2 SQIVND (reference sequence). The CDR3 contains 13 residues. V lost 1 base to trimming and J lost 6 bases, with 7 bases between them. CDR3: CASSIGGLNEQFF. For the CDR3, the DNA is TGTGCCAGTAGTATAGGGGGCCTCAATGAGCAGTTCTTC.

CDR3 in DNA: TGTGCCAGCAGCTTCCGACTAGCGGGAGGTACGGGCGAGCAGTTCTTC. Translation: CASSFRLAGGTGEQFF. The chain recombines TRBV13 with TRBJ2-1; 13 nucleotides agree with TRBD2. This CDR3 region has 16 residues. Trimming at V came to 3 bases and at J to 10 bases, leaving 9 bases not matched to a gene. Per germline, CDR1 PRHDT and CDR2 FYEKMQ (reference sequence).

The V and J genes are TRBV7-8 and TRBJ2-7; 10 bases fit TRBD1. With V trimmed by 4 bases and J by 2 bases, 2 bases remained unmatched. CDR1 is SGHVS and CDR2 is FQNEAQ in the germline V gene. The CDR3 sequence is 14 residues long. In DNA, the CDR3 is TGTGCCAGCAGCTGGGACAGGGGCCCCTACGAGCAGTACTTC. This codes for CASSWDRGPYEQYF.

This rearrangement joins TRBV7-2 to TRBJ2-2, with TRBD2 identical over 9 bases. There are 16 residues in the CDR3. With 1 base clipped from V and 4 bases from J, the junction kept 4 bases outside the gene matches. The germline V gene has CDR1 SGHTA and CDR2 FQGNSA. The CDR3 region is CASSLGTSAGTGELFF. CDR3 nucleotide sequence: TGTGCCAGCAGCTTAGGGACTAGCGCAGGCACCGGGGAGCTGTTTTTT.

The chain joins TRBV19 to TRBJ1-2, with a possible D match to TRBD1 (5 bases). The germline CDR1 and CDR2 sequences are LNHDA and SQIVND (reference sequence). V lost 5 bases and J lost 0, with 13 bases in between. CDR3 length: 15 amino acids. The CDR3 region is CASSLRTHANYGYTF. The CDR3 coding sequence is TGTGCCAGTAGTCTCCGGACACATGCTAACTATGGCTACACCTTC. Based on the CDR3 plus reference TRBV19 and TRBJ1-2, the full variable domain is DGGITQSPKYLFRKEGQNVTLSCEQNLNHDAMYWYRQDPGQGLRLIYYSQIVNDFQKGDIAEGYSVSREKKESFPLTVTSAQKNPTAFYLCASSLRTHANYGYTFGSGTRLTVV.

The chain joins TRBV2 to TRBJ2-3; TRBD2 matches 7 bases. Trimming took 5 bases from V and 4 from J; bases not matched to a gene: 15. This CDR3 has 17 residues. The V gene's germline CDR1 is SNHLY and CDR2 FYNNEI. The CDR3 region has the DNA TGTGCCAGCAGTACCCCCAGGCGGGAGTTAGGGGCAGATACGCAGTATTTT. Amino acid sequence: CASSTPRRELGADTQYF.

The gene calls are TRBV7-2 and TRBJ2-7; TRBD2 matches at 9 bases. After removal of 7 bases from V and 6 bases from J, the junction contained 19 bases not matched to a gene. Germline lookup yields CDR1 SGHTA and CDR2 FQGNSA. This CDR3 has 17 amino acids. The CDR3 loop reads CASTWGSGSMRALEQYF. The CDR3 DNA is TGTGCCAGCACCTGGGGTAGCGGGAGTATGCGGGCCCTCGAGCAGTACTTC.

V is TRBV6-5 and J is TRBJ2-1; TRBD1 is a possible D gene (8 bases). Per germline, CDR1 MNHEY and CDR2 SVGAGI. With 11 bases removed from V and 2 bases from J, the gap between germline ends came to 16 bases. There are 14 residues in the CDR3. The DNA of the CDR3 is TGTGCCTGCGGGGGACAGGCGGCCTACAATGAGCAGTTCTTC. This codes for CACGGQAAYNEQFF.

CDR3 coding DNA: TGTGCCAGCAGCCAGTCGACAGGGCTGGGCGCTGAAGCTTTCTTT. It encodes CASSQSTGLGAEAFF. V usage is TRBV9 and J usage is TRBJ1-1; 7 nucleotides match TRBD1. In germline, CDR1 is SGDLS, CDR2 YYNGEE. CDR3 length: 15 amino acids. With V trimmed by 4 bases and J by 6 bases, 12 bases remained unmatched.

This sequence joins TRBV30 and TRBJ2-3, with TRBD1 identical over 8 bases. This CDR3 is 14 amino acids long. Germline lookup yields CDR1 GTSNPN and CDR2 SVGIG (reference sequence). The junction had 5 bases not matched to a gene; V was cut back by 3 bases and J by 3 bases. The CDR3 region is CAWRDRGGTDTQYF. The CDR3 nucleotides are TGTGCCTGGAGAGACAGGGGTGGAACAGATACGCAGTATTTT.

The table lists this clone with a count of one. V is TRBV6-5 and J is TRBJ2-1; 10 nucleotides line up with TRBD2. The CDR3 is made up of 15 amino acids. Germline CDR1 is MNHEY and CDR2 is SVGAGI. V was pared by 5 bases and J by 4 bases, with 5 bases of the junction left unmatched. The CDR3 DNA reads as TGTGCCAGCAGTATAGCGGGAGGCCCATACAATGAGCAGTTCTTC. Its protein is CASSIAGGPYNEQFF.

The chain joins TRBV11-2 to TRBJ2-7, with 8 bases aligning to TRBD2. Germline CDR1 and CDR2: SGHAT and FQNNGV. V shed 5 bases and J 3 bases; nucleotides not matched to a gene: 6. This CDR3 is 14 amino acids long. CDR3 in DNA: TGTGCCAGCAGCCGACTTCGGGGGGGCTACGAGCAGTACTTC. Its protein product is CASSRLRGGYEQYF.

The J gene is TRBJ1-1, the V gene TRBV5-5; possibly TRBD1 for D (5 bases). Germline CDR1 and CDR2: SGHKS and YYEKEE (reference sequence). The length of the CDR3 is 14 residues. V lost 5 bases and J lost 0, with 11 bases in between. Here the CDR3 DNA reads TGTGCCAGCAGGCCCAGGGCAATGAACACTGAAGCTTTCTTT. It is translated as CASRPRAMNTEAFF.

The V call is TRBV5-1, the J call TRBJ2-3; 12 bases match TRBD2. The germline gives CDR1 SGHRS, CDR2 YFSETQ. The CDR3 has 18 residues. The V segment lost 4 bases and the J segment 4 bases; nucleotides outside the gene matches: 13. This CDR3 is CASSPGGLAGGRSDTQYF. The CDR3 DNA sequence: TGCGCCAGCAGCCCCGGCGGGCTAGCGGGAGGGAGGTCAGATACGCAGTATTTT.

The rearrangement uses TRBV5-1 and TRBJ2-3; D perhaps matches TRBD2 (6 bases). This CDR3 is built from 15 residues. V dropped 2 bases and J dropped 3 bases, with 13 bases sitting between them. Per the germline V gene, CDR1 is SGHRS and CDR2 is YFSETQ. The CDR3 loop is CASSLTGELTDTQYF. The CDR3 region has the DNA TGCGCCAGCAGCTTAACGGGAGAGTTGACAGATACGCAGTATTTT.

This clone has just one count. J is TRBJ2-7 and V is TRBV15; 14 bases align to TRBD2. V shed 2 bases and J 5 bases; nucleotides not matched to a gene: 2. Germline loops: CDR1 LNHNV, CDR2 YYDKDF (reference sequence). The CDR3 has 15 residues. The DNA for the CDR3 is TGTGCCACCAGCAGATCGGGACTAGCGGGAGACGAGCAGTACTTC. Encoded protein: CATSRSGLAGDEQYF. Supplemented by reference TRBV15 and TRBJ2-7, the full variable domain reads DAMVIQNPRYQVTQFGKPVTLSCSQTLNHNVMYWYQQKSSQAPKLLFHYYDKDFNNEADTPDNFQSRRPNTSFCFLDIRSPGLGDTAMYLCATSRSGLAGDEQYFGPGTRLTVT.

The chain has TRBV28 and TRBJ1-3; no clear D gene. The CDR3 has 15 residues. The V gene lost 3 bases and the J gene lost 2 bases, with 11 bases spanning the gap. Germline V CDR1 and CDR2: MDHEN, SYDVKM. CDR3: CASSFDISTGNTIYF. For the CDR3, the DNA is TGTGCCAGCAGTTTCGACATATCCACTGGAAACACCATATATTTT.

The table lists this clone with a few counts. This rearrangement joins TRBV19 to TRBJ2-7; 8 nucleotides line up with TRBD2. Looked up from germline, CDR1 is LNHDA and CDR2 is SQIVND (reference sequence). Trimming at V came to 2 bases and at J to 6 bases, leaving 3 bases not matched to a gene. The CDR3 contains 13 residues. In DNA, the CDR3 is TGTGCCAGTAGTATATTAAGCGGGGGCGAGCAGTACTTC. As protein: CASSILSGGEQYF.

This chain joins TRBV14 and TRBJ1-2, with D possibly matching TRBD1 (5 bases). The CDR3 is 18 amino acids. Germline loops: CDR1 SGHDN, CDR2 FVKESK. The ends were cut back, 4 bases at V and 4 bases at J, with 25 bases in the middle. CDR3 amino acids: CASSRLLRDSSPLYGYTF. The CDR3, as DNA: TGTGCCAGCAGCCGACTTCTCCGGGACTCTAGCCCTCTCTATGGCTACACCTTC.

V gene TRBV6-5 combines with J gene TRBJ1-1, with D tentatively TRBD1 (6 bases). Germline lookup yields CDR1 MNHEY and CDR2 SVGAGI. This CDR3 has 14 residues. V was shortened by 2 bases and J by 10 bases, with 17 bases between the two germline ends. This chain's CDR3 is CASSYDRQALVAFF. The CDR3 nucleotides read TGTGCCAGCAGTTACGATCGACAGGCATTGGTAGCTTTCTTT.

The chain combines TRBV30 with TRBJ2-6, with a tentative D call TRBD1 (5 bases). V lost 8 bases, J lost 8 bases, and 22 bases lay in between. CDR1 is GTSNPN and CDR2 is SVGIG in the germline V gene (reference sequence). The CDR3 sequence is 15 residues long. The CDR3 nucleotides are TGTGCCCATCCTTTGGGGCAGGGAAAGACCAACGTCCTGACTTTC. This codes for CAHPLGQGKTNVLTF.

This clone showed up just once. This rearrangement joins TRBV6-1 to TRBJ2-1; TRBD2 might be the D (5 bases). Germline lookup yields CDR1 MNHNS and CDR2 SASEGT. The CDR3 loop spans 12 amino acids. V was shortened by 6 bases and J by 8 bases, with 11 bases between the two germline ends. CDR3 DNA: TGTGCCAGCAGCCTCTCCGGGGATGAGCAGTTCTTC. Its protein is CASSLSGDEQFF.

The chain recombines TRBV28 with TRBJ2-1; a possible D gene is TRBD2 (6 bases). The CDR3 has 14 residues. V lost 6 bases, J lost 7 bases, and 16 bases lay in between. CDR1 and CDR2 (germline): MDHEN, SYDVKM. The CDR3 loop reads CASRPGLHTNEQFF. The CDR3 DNA reads as TGTGCCAGCAGACCGGGACTCCACACAAATGAGCAGTTCTTC.

The V and J genes are TRBV10-3 and TRBJ2-7; 9 nucleotides align to TRBD1. From germline, CDR1 is ENHRY and CDR2 SYGVKD. CDR3 length: 15 amino acids. The J segment lost 5 bases and the V segment lost 1 base, leaving 6 bases of the junction unmatched. CDR3 DNA: TGTGCCATCAGTGAGTTACAGGGGGCGAAGAACGAGCAGTACTTC. It is translated as CAISELQGAKNEQYF.

The CDR3 DNA is TGCAGCGTTGCTAGCGGATACGAGCAGTACTTC. As protein: CSVASGYEQYF. The chain employs TRBV29-1 and TRBJ2-7; TRBD2 matches at 7 bases. Trimming cost V 4 bases and J 4 bases; bases outside gene matches: 1. The CDR3 has 11 amino acids. Germline CDR1 is SQVTM and CDR2 is ANQGSEA.

The genes are TRBV6-1 and TRBJ1-3; D is undetermined. V dropped 2 bases and J dropped 0 bases, with 8 bases sitting between them. This CDR3 spans 15 amino acids. Looked up from germline, CDR1 is MNHNS and CDR2 is SASEGT. The CDR3 region is CASSENPGSGNTIYF. The CDR3, as DNA: TGTGCCAGCAGTGAAAACCCAGGCTCTGGAAACACCATATATTTT.